These 20 T cell receptor beta chains were sequenced from one sample in a study of regulatory T cells in long-lasting Graves disease. Both iRepertoire HTBI primers and Arm-PCR of CDR3 regions were used to build the TCR beta libraries. TCRdb redid the calling of the multiplex PCR reads with MiXCR, one entry per CDR3 protein. The table records over 350,000 distinct CDR3 sequences, roughly 20% of them present only once. Time point indicated: persistent/refractory GD, antithyroid drugs over 5 years with positive TRAb. Making the TCR library involved RNA that had been extracted from PBMCs. Sequenced here: peripheral blood mononuclear cells (PBMCs), sampled when the disease was refractory, from a patient treated with antithyroid drugs. These receptors were taken from a female donor with Graves disease.

Only one count was recorded for this clonotype. This chain uses TRBV19 with TRBJ2-5; D is uncertain. Trimming removed 5 bases from V and 2 bases from J, with 15 bases in between. CDR3 length: 15 amino acids. Germline V lookup: CDR1 LNHDA, CDR2 SQIVND (reference sequence). CDR3 bases: TGTGCCAGTAGTCCTACCATCCTAGGACAAGAGACCCAGTACTTC. As protein: CASSPTILGQETQYF. The whole variable domain, filled in from reference TRBV19 and TRBJ2-5, reads DGGITQSPKYLFRKEGQNVTLSCEQNLNHDAMYWYRQDPGQGLRLIYYSQIVNDFQKGDIAEGYSVSREKKESFPLTVTSAQKNPTAFYLCASSPTILGQETQYFGPGTRLLVL.

This clonotype was seen more than once but under ten times. The rearrangement links TRBV27 to TRBJ1-5; the D gene is possibly TRBD1 (5 bases). Germline V gene data show CDR1 as MNHEY and CDR2 as SMNVEV (reference sequence). V was trimmed by 6 bases and J by 9 bases, leaving 9 bases between them. The CDR3 is 11 residues long. The CDR3 bases are TGTGCCAGCAGGGGGACGGGGCCCCAGCATTTT. Translating it yields CASRGTGPQHF.

This clonotype was observed at least ten times. The chain recombines TRBV24-1 with TRBJ2-5; D is undetermined. This CDR3 has 16 residues. The V end lost 0 bases, the J end lost 3 bases, and 13 bases lay between the germline ends. CDR1 and CDR2 (germline): KGHDR, SFDVKD. The CDR3 bases are TGTGCCACCAGTGATTTGGGCGACAAGGACGAAGAGACCCAGTACTTC. Encoded protein: CATSDLGDKDEETQYF.

About this clonotype: A much larger clone is a single base away; this may be a read error. This sequence joins TRBV7-2 and TRBJ2-7; 9 bases fit TRBD1. Germline assignment: CDR1 SGHTA and CDR2 FQGNSA. The trim removed 5 bases at V and 3 bases at J, leaving 5 bases unmatched. The CDR3 covers 14 residues. CDR3 protein: CASSKTGGGYEQYF. CDR3 bases: TGTGCCAGCAGCAAGACAGGGGGGGGCTACGAGCAGTACTTC.

This clonotype was counted at least ten times. The CDR3 sequence is CASSSETYEQYF. The CDR3 DNA reads TGTGCCAGCAGCTCTGAAACCTACGAGCAGTACTTC. The chain couples TRBV11-2 to TRBJ2-7; D remains unclear. The V gene lost 4 bases and the J gene lost 2 bases, with 6 bases spanning the gap. Looked up from germline, CDR1 is SGHAT and CDR2 is FQNNGV. CDR3 size: 12 residues.

This clonotype was detected ten times or more. The chain uses TRBV12-3 or TRBV12-4 and TRBJ1-5; 12 bases line up with TRBD1. There are 16 residues in the CDR3. V trimming: 5 bases; J trimming: 6 bases; junction bases outside the gene matches: 8. The CDR3 DNA reads as TGTGCCAGCAGTCCGTGGGACAGGGGGCCCTTTCAGCCCCAGCATTTT. It is translated as CASSPWDRGPFQPQHF.

There are many counts of this clonotype. This CDR3 is CASSELGSEKLFF. CDR3 bases: TGTGCCAGCAGTGAACTCGGAAGTGAAAAACTGTTTTTT. The rearrangement uses TRBV6-1 and TRBJ1-4, with unresolved D. V was clipped by 2 bases and J by 7 bases, with 8 bases between them. Germline loops: CDR1 MNHNS, CDR2 SASEGT. The CDR3 covers 13 residues.

The chain is built from TRBV2 and TRBJ2-1; 10 positions agree with TRBD2. Per the germline V gene, CDR1 is SNHLY and CDR2 is FYNNEI. V trimming: 6 bases; J trimming: 0 bases; junction bases outside the gene matches: 14. The CDR3 is 19 amino acids. The CDR3 bases are TGTGCCAGCAGCTTACCCCGGACTAGCGGAGGGAGCTCCTACAATGAGCAGTTCTTC. Protein sequence: CASSLPRTSGGSSYNEQFF.

This clonotype was seen a handful of times. V is TRBV7-3 and J is TRBJ1-2, with 11 bases identical to TRBD1. The J segment lost 4 bases and the V segment lost 4 bases, leaving 17 bases of the junction unmatched. CDR1 is SGHTA and CDR2 is FQGTGA in the germline V gene. This CDR3 contains 19 residues. The CDR3 sequence is CASSSKSPGQGGLGYGYTF. The DNA of the CDR3 is TGTGCCAGCAGCTCAAAAAGTCCGGGACAGGGGGGATTAGGCTATGGCTACACCTTC.

This clonotype has a count of ten or more. The chain has TRBV27 and TRBJ2-7, with unresolved D. V dropped 2 bases and J dropped 0 bases, with 8 bases sitting between them. The CDR3 loop spans 14 amino acids. CDR1 MNHEY and CDR2 SMNVEV come from the germline V gene (reference sequence). In nucleotides, the CDR3 is TGTGCCAGCAGTTTAGGGGTCCTCTCCTACGAGCAGTACTTC. This codes for CASSLGVLSYEQYF.

As to this clonotype: One end of the junction varies from germline; a read error may be responsible. The chain links TRBV7-2 to TRBJ2-5, with a possible D match to TRBD2 (5 bases). The germline V gene encodes CDR1 SGHTA and CDR2 FQGNSA. The CDR3 is 14 amino acids. In DNA form, the CDR3 reads TGTGCCAGCAGTGAAGTTCACCTGGGAGAGACCCAGCACTTC. This encodes CASSEVHLGETQHF.

The gene calls are TRBV9 and TRBJ1-6, with D uncertain. Germline V gene lookup returns CDR1 SGDLS and CDR2 YYNGEE. Trimming cost V 0 bases and J 5 bases, with 12 bases left between them. This CDR3 is 16 amino acids long. The CDR3 sequence is CASSVDPASNNSPLHF. CDR3 DNA: TGTGCCAGCAGCGTAGATCCAGCATCCAATAATTCACCCCTCCACTTT.

This rearrangement joins TRBV19 to TRBJ1-2, with unresolved D. The length of the CDR3 is 12 residues. Trimming took 6 bases from V and 6 from J, leaving 11 bases between them. Germline values: CDR1 LNHDA, CDR2 SQIVND (reference sequence). The chain's CDR3 is CASRLGLHGYTF. CDR3 DNA: TGTGCCAGTAGACTGGGTCTCCATGGCTACACCTTC.

There are a few counts of this clonotype. The rearrangement joins TRBV2 to TRBJ2-1; D may be TRBD2 (6 bases). The CDR3 has 13 residues. The germline V gene has CDR1 SNHLY and CDR2 FYNNEI. V was trimmed by 7 bases and J by 5 bases, leaving 12 bases between them. In DNA form, the CDR3 reads TGTGCCAGCATCGGTCGGGAGAACAATGAGCAGTTCTTC. Protein: CASIGRENNEQFF. Filled out from reference TRBV2 and TRBJ2-1, the complete variable domain reads EPEVTQTPSHQVTQMGQEVILRCVPISNHLYFYWYRQILGQKVEFLVSFYNNEISEKSEIFDDQFSVERPDGSNFTLKIRSTKLEDSAMYFCASIGRENNEQFFGPGTRLTVL.

J is TRBJ1-1 and V is TRBV20-1, with D unresolved. Between the trimmed V and J ends, which lost 2 bases and 0 bases, there was a span of 13 bases. Germline lookup yields CDR1 DFQATT and CDR2 SNEGSKA (reference sequence). This CDR3 contains 15 residues. The DNA for the CDR3 is TGCAGTGCTAGACTGTCGCCGGTTATGAACACTGAAGCTTTCTTT. It encodes CSARLSPVMNTEAFF.

A few counts support this clonotype. V and J are TRBV6-1 and TRBJ2-7, with D unresolved. Germline V gene data show CDR1 as MNHNS and CDR2 as SASEGT. V was clipped by 5 bases and J by 2 bases, with 7 bases between them. The CDR3 runs 12 residues. Here the CDR3 reads CASSNSPYEQYF. The DNA for the CDR3 is TGTGCCAGCAGTAACAGTCCCTACGAGCAGTACTTC.

This clonotype was detected ten times or more. This CDR3 is CASSKTSPAAEAFF. The CDR3 nucleotides are TGTGCCAGCAGCAAAACCTCCCCGGCGGCTGAAGCTTTCTTT. The chain joins TRBV7-9 to TRBJ1-1, with D hard to call. CDR3 size: 14 residues. Per the germline V gene, CDR1 is SEHNR and CDR2 is FQNEAQ (reference sequence). Trimming shortened V by 5 bases and J by 6 bases, and 16 bases separated the two germline ends.

This clonotype was picked up many times. The chain joins TRBV30 to TRBJ2-4; 12 bases match TRBD1. This CDR3 region has 13 residues. Per the germline V gene, CDR1 is GTSNPN and CDR2 is SVGIG (reference sequence). Here the CDR3 DNA reads TGTGCTGGGACAGGGGGCGGCAAAAACATTCAGTACTTC. This codes for CAGTGGGKNIQYF. The variable domain in full, with the rest retrieved from reference TRBV30 and TRBJ2-4, is SQTIHQWPATLVQPVGSPLSLECTVEGTSNPNLYWYRQAAGRGLQLLFYSVGIGQISSEVPQNLSASRPQDRQFILSSKKLLLSDSGFYLCAGTGGGKNIQYFGAGTRLSVL.

V usage is TRBV5-1 and J usage is TRBJ2-4; D is possibly TRBD1 or TRBD2 (5 bases each). The CDR3 has 16 residues. The V gene lost 4 bases and the J gene lost 1 base, with 15 bases spanning the gap. CDR1 SGHRS and CDR2 YFSETQ come from the germline V gene. The DNA of the CDR3 is TGCGCCAGCAGCCCCCGGGCAGGGACGGCCAAAAACATTCAGTACTTC. Translating it yields CASSPRAGTAKNIQYF.

V and J are TRBV19 and TRBJ1-2; 9 bases fit TRBD1. This CDR3 is 16 amino acids long. The germline CDR1 and CDR2 sequences are LNHDA and SQIVND (reference sequence). V was pared by 4 bases and J by 3 bases, with 9 bases of the junction left unmatched. CDR3: CASSTVPGQGDYGYTF. The CDR3 DNA reads as TGTGCCAGTAGTACGGTTCCGGGACAGGGCGACTATGGCTACACCTTC. Full variable domain (missing parts from reference TRBV19 and TRBJ1-2): DGGITQSPKYLFRKEGQNVTLSCEQNLNHDAMYWYRQDPGQGLRLIYYSQIVNDFQKGDIAEGYSVSREKKESFPLTVTSAQKNPTAFYLCASSTVPGQGDYGYTFGSGTRLTVV.